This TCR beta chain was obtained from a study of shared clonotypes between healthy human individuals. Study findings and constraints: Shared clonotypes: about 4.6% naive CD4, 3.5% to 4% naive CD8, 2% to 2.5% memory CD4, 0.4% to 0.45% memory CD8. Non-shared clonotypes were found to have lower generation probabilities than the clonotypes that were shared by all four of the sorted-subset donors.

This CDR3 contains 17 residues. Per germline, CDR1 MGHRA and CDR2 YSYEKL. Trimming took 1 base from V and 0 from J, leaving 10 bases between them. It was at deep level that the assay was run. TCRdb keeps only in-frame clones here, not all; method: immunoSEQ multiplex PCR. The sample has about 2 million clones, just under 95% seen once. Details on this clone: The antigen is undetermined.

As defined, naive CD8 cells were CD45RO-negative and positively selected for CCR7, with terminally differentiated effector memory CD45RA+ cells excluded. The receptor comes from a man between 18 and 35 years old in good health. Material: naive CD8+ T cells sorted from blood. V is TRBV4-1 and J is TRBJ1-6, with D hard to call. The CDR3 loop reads CASSQVPWSSYNSPLHF. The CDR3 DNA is TGCGCCAGCAGCCAAGTTCCGTGGAGCTCCTATAATTCACCCCTCCACTTT.